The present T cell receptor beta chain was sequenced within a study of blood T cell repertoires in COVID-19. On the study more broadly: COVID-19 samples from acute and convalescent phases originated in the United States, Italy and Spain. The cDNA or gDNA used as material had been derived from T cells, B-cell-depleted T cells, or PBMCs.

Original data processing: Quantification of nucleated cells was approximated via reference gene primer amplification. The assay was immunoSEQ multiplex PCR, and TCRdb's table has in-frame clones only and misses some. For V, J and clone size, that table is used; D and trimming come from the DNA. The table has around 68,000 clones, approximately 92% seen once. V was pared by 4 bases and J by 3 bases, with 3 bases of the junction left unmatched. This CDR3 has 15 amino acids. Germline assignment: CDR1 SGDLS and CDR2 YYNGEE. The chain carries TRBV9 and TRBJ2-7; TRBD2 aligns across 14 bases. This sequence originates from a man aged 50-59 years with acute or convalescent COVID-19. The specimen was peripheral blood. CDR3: CASSRLAGGGYEQYF. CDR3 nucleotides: TGTGCCAGCAGCAGACTAGCGGGAGGGGGCTACGAGCAGTACTTC. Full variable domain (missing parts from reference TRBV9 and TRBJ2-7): DSGVTQTPKHLITATGQRVTLRCSPRSGDLSVYWYQQSLDQGLQFLIQYYNGEERAKGNILERFSAQQFPDLHSELNLSSLELGDSALYFCASSRLAGGGYEQYFGPGTRLTVT.